A selection of T cell receptor beta chains follows, all from one sample in a study of monozygotic twins with cystic fibrosis. The assay was immunoSEQ multiplex PCR, and TCRdb's table has in-frame clones only and misses some. This sample yields approximately 36,000 clones, of which around nine tenths are seen a single time; around 0.19% belongs to the top ten. Specimen: blood. These receptors all stem from a boy between 2 and 10 years old with cystic fibrosis. Both conserved end residues are part of each CDR3. A D gene is named only where the DNA matches it firmly. Clone size is not always given. Where it is, it says once, few, many or a class for expanded clones.

>TRBD1|NA|TRBV7-9|TRBJ2-1
CASVQGASYNEQFF
TGTGCCAGCGTACAGGGGGCATCCTACAATGAGCAGTTCTTC
>TRBD1|NA|TRBV9|TRBJ1-6
CASSVERDRGTYNSPLHF
TGTGCCAGCAGCGTGGAACGAGACAGGGGAACCTATAATTCACCCCTCCACTTT
>NA|once|TRBV6-1|TRBJ1-5
CASSEVGGNYNQPQHF
TGTGCCAGCAGTGAAGTTGGGGGCAATTACAATCAGCCCCAGCATTTT
>TRBD1|NA|TRBV18|TRBJ1-2
CASSPGQDTIGYTF
TGTGCCAGCTCACCCGGACAGGATACCATTGGCTACACCTTC
>NA|NA|TRBV7-3|TRBJ2-2
CASSLRAGELFF
TGTGCCAGCAGCCTGAGGGCCGGGGAGCTGTTTTTT
>TRBD1|NA|TRBV6-5|TRBJ1-6
CASSYGTGNYNSPLHF
TGTGCCAGCAGTTACGGGACAGGGAACTATAATTCACCCCTCCACTTT
>NA|NA|TRBV13|TRBJ2-3
CASSHDSTDTQYF
TGTGCCAGCAGCCACGACAGCACAGATACGCAGTATTTT
>NA|NA|TRBV5-1|TRBJ2-3
CASSSLAVSTDTQYF
TGCGCCAGCAGCTCCTTAGCGGTCAGCACAGATACGCAGTATTTT
>NA|NA|TRBV12-5|TRBJ1-2
CASGLGGDGYTF
TGTGCTAGTGGTTTGGGAGGGGATGGCTACACCTTC
>TRBD1|NA|TRBV9|TRBJ1-2
CASSVVGDRDHYGYTF
TGTGCCAGCAGCGTAGTGGGGGACAGGGACCATTATGGCTACACCTTC
>NA|NA|TRBV4-3|TRBJ2-7
CASSQDLTGTYEQYF
TGCGCCAGCAGCCAAGATCTCACAGGCACCTACGAGCAGTACTTC
>NA|once|TRBV6-6|TRBJ1-1
CASSTPRGFSTEAFF
TGTGCCAGCAGTACCCCGAGGGGGTTTAGCACTGAAGCTTTCTTT
>TRBD1|few|TRBV5-1|TRBJ2-3
CASSTRTGSTDTQYF
TGCGCCAGCAGCACTAGGACAGGGAGCACAGATACGCAGTATTTT
>NA|NA|TRBV7-8|TRBJ1-6
CASSPRGYQDSPLHF
TGTGCCAGCAGCCCCCGGGGATACCAGGATTCACCCCTCCACTTT
>TRBD1|NA|TRBV5-1|TRBJ1-4
CASSGTDNEKLFF
TGCGCCAGCAGCGGGACAGATAATGAAAAACTGTTTTTT
>TRBD1|NA|TRBV5-6|TRBJ1-3
CASSLRGQYGNTIYF
TGTGCCAGCAGCTTGAGGGGACAGTACGGAAACACCATATATTTT
>NA|NA|TRBV5-6|TRBJ2-7
CASSPSLRYEQYF
TGTGCCAGCAGTCCTTCTCTTAGGTACGAGCAGTACTTC
>TRBD1|NA|TRBV19|TRBJ2-2
CASTPDRGHPRFTGELFF
TGTGCCAGTACTCCGGACAGGGGCCACCCGAGATTCACCGGGGAGCTGTTTTTT
>NA|NA|TRBV7-9|TRBJ1-4
CASSDQPDATNEKLFF
TGTGCCAGCAGTGATCAGCCGGACGCAACTAATGAAAAACTGTTTTTT
>NA|once|TRBV9|TRBJ1-3
CASSVGSGIVSGNTIYF
TGTGCCAGCAGCGTAGGCTCAGGAATAGTCTCTGGAAACACCATATATTTT
>TRBD1|NA|TRBV11-3|TRBJ1-1
CASSLATTGSNTEAFF
TGTGCCAGCAGCTTAGCCACGACAGGGTCGAACACTGAAGCTTTCTTT
>NA|NA|TRBV4-3|TRBJ1-2
CASSQGAFTQGYYGYTF
TGCGCCAGCAGCCAGGGCGCGTTCACCCAGGGATACTATGGCTACACCTTC
>TRBD1|NA|TRBV29-1|TRBJ1-5
CSVGTGGQPQHF
TGCAGCGTCGGGACAGGGGGTCAGCCCCAGCATTTT
>TRBD1|once|TRBV5-6|TRBJ1-4
CASSGGTARRSNNEKLFF
TGTGCCAGCAGCGGCGGGACAGCCAGGCGATCTAATAATGAAAAACTGTTTTTT
>NA|NA|TRBV27|TRBJ1-5
CASSLGSGQPQHF
TGTGCCAGCAGTTTGGGAAGTGGGCAGCCCCAGCATTTT
>NA|NA|TRBV2|TRBJ2-2
CASSWANTGELFF
TGTGCCAGCAGTTGGGCGAACACCGGGGAGCTGTTTTTT
>TRBD2|NA|TRBV4-3|TRBJ2-1
CASSQDPSGGYNEQFF
TGCGCCAGCAGCCAAGACCCTAGCGGGGGTTACAATGAGCAGTTCTTC
>TRBD1|NA|TRBV9|TRBJ2-7
CASSPRTGSSYEQYF
TGTGCCAGCAGCCCACGGACAGGTTCGTCCTACGAGCAGTACTTC
>TRBD1|NA|TRBV19|TRBJ2-7
CASSRDRGYEQYF
TGTGCCAGTAGTCGGGACAGGGGCTACGAGCAGTACTTC
>TRBD1|NA|TRBV4-1|TRBJ1-1
CASSLPGQGISGTEAFF
TGCGCCAGCAGCCTCCCGGGACAGGGAATATCGGGCACTGAAGCTTTCTTT
>NA|NA|TRBV7-9|TRBJ2-2
CASSLTGNAGELFF
TGTGCCAGCAGCCTCACCGGTAACGCCGGGGAGCTGTTTTTT
>NA|few|TRBV10-1|TRBJ2-2
CASGGNTGELFF
TGCGCCAGTGGGGGAAACACCGGGGAGCTGTTTTTT
>NA|NA|TRBV7-9|TRBJ2-1
CASSLDGGGEQFF
TGTGCCAGCAGCTTAGACGGCGGCGGTGAGCAGTTCTTC
>NA|NA|TRBV11-2|TRBJ2-5
CASSNRPRGSETQYF
TGTGCCAGCAGCAACAGGCCACGCGGGTCGGAGACCCAGTACTTC
>TRBD1|NA|TRBV6-1|TRBJ1-6
CASSESLGTGGGSPLHF
TGTGCCAGCAGTGAATCGCTTGGGACAGGGGGTGGCTCACCCCTCCACTTT
>TRBD1|NA|TRBV19|TRBJ1-2
CASRYRGRENGYTF
TGTGCCAGTAGATACAGGGGGCGCGAGAATGGCTACACCTTC
>TRBD1|NA|TRBV25-1|TRBJ1-1
CASIGAGGQTMNTEAFF
TGTGCCAGCATCGGCGCAGGGGGCCAGACGATGAACACTGAAGCTTTCTTT
>NA|NA|TRBV6-1|TRBJ2-7
CASLKLGGGSYEQYF
TGTGCCAGCCTAAAGTTGGGGGGCGGAAGCTACGAGCAGTACTTC
>TRBD2|NA|TRBV9|TRBJ2-3
CASSTSGLTDTQYF
TGTGCCAGCAGCACTAGCGGGCTCACAGATACGCAGTATTTT
>NA|NA|TRBV2|TRBJ1-2
CASSPQGGGLTNYGYTF
TGTGCCAGCAGCCCCCAAGGAGGGGGACTGACTAACTATGGCTACACCTTC
>NA|NA|TRBV5-5|TRBJ1-2
CASSLGQALYGYTF
TGTGCCAGCAGCTTGGGACAAGCCCTCTATGGCTACACCTTC
>TRBD1|NA|TRBV2|TRBJ2-3
CASSEMGTGTDTQYF
TGTGCCAGCAGTGAAATGGGGACAGGCACAGATACGCAGTATTTT
>NA|NA|TRBV7-2|TRBJ1-3
CASSRAGGENTIYF
TGTGCCAGCAGCCGAGCGGGGGGCGAAAACACCATATATTTT
>TRBD2|NA|TRBV5-1|TRBJ2-1
CASSLELAGGNEQFF
TGCGCCAGCAGCTTGGAACTAGCGGGGGGAAATGAGCAGTTCTTC
>NA|NA|TRBV7-2|TRBJ2-4
CASSLGHSKNIQYF
TGTGCCAGCAGCTTAGGGCATAGCAAAAACATTCAGTACTTC
>TRBD1|NA|TRBV7-9|TRBJ1-3
CASSPGQDSGNTIYF
TGTGCCAGCAGCCCTGGACAGGACTCTGGAAACACCATATATTTT
>NA|NA|TRBV6-6|TRBJ1-4
CASSSGTENEKLFF
TGTGCCAGCAGTTCGGGGACGGAGAATGAAAAACTGTTTTTT
>NA|NA|TRBV29-1|TRBJ1-1
CSVEGSGNTEAFF
TGCAGCGTTGAGGGATCCGGGAACACTGAAGCTTTCTTT
>NA|NA|TRBV6-1|TRBJ1-5
CASNVHNSNQPQHF
TGTGCCAGCAACGTTCATAATAGCAATCAGCCCCAGCATTTT
>TRBD2|NA|TRBV4-2|TRBJ2-7
CASSQGGVAGAFYEQYF
TGTGCCAGCAGCCAAGGTGGGGTAGCGGGGGCCTTTTACGAGCAGTACTTC
>NA|NA|TRBV19|TRBJ1-1
CASSTWTEAFF
TGTGCCAGTAGCACGTGGACTGAAGCTTTCTTT
>TRBD1|NA|TRBV9|TRBJ2-3
CASSPFTGERRTDTQYF
TGTGCCAGCAGCCCCTTTACAGGGGAAAGGAGGACAGATACGCAGTATTTT
>NA|NA|TRBV6-6|TRBJ2-7
CASSYSQGMNEQYF
TGTGCCAGCAGTTACTCGCAGGGGATGAACGAGCAGTACTTC